The clone carrying this TCR beta chain was counted once. Its target is not known. This entry belongs to a study of OX40 agonist ivuxolimab in advanced cancers. Study results and caveats: Antigens targeted by the expanded peripheral T cells were not determined. Both CD4+ and CD8+ T cell populations in blood had undergone clonal expansion by week 6 at 0.1 to 3.0 mg/kg.

Sequencing was performed with immunoSEQ multiplex PCR; in TCRdb, only in-frame clones are kept and a portion is missing. The sample yields 90,000 to 100,000 clones, over 75% seen once. Germline V gene data show CDR1 as SEHNR and CDR2 as FQNEAQ (reference sequence). J lost 1 base, V lost 1 base, and 3 bases had no gene match. The CDR3 is 16 residues long. The chain links TRBV7-9 to TRBJ2-2; 7 positions agree with TRBD2. The specimen was CD4+ or CD8+ T cells sorted from blood, collected in a trial of the OX40 agonist ivuxolimab. The TCR originated in an adult with an advanced solid tumor such as melanoma, head and neck, liver or kidney cancer. CDR3 loop: CASSLVRGRNTGELFF. CDR3 nucleotide sequence: TGTGCCAGCAGCTTAGTCCGCGGGAGGAACACCGGGGAGCTGTTTTTT.